Given below is one T cell receptor beta chain in context. The table came from immunoSEQ multiplex PCR; TCRdb's copy has only in-frame clones and leaves some out. The repertoire holds 380,000 or so clones, with roughly 80% as singletons. These data originate in a study of blood T cell repertoires in COVID-19. Study-wide context: PBMCs, B-cell-depleted T cells, or T cells were the source of the cDNA or gDNA that made up the material.

The CDR3 covers 15 residues. J was trimmed by 1 base and V by 8 bases; bases with no gene match: 8. Germline V gives CDR1 SNHLY, CDR2 FYNNEI. The chain carries TRBV2 and TRBJ1-1; the match to TRBD1 covers 9 bases. The sequence was collected from a human donor with acute or convalescent COVID-19. The donor label of this sample is uncertain. The specimen was peripheral blood. Written as DNA, the CDR3 is TGTGCCAGCGTCCCGGGACAGGGAAGGAACACTGAAGCTTTCTTT. This gives the protein CASVPGQGRNTEAFF.